Below, one TCR beta chain is given with its context. What antigen it recognizes has not been identified. No base quality information exists; no much larger clone differs at one position. The data are from a study of blood T cell repertoires in COVID-19 (dated by TCRdb to 2018 to 2021). In the study overall: Samples from collaborators originated in the United States, Italy and Spain and spanned both the acute and convalescent phases of COVID-19. The prospective study material was composed of cDNA or gDNA derived from T cells, B-cell-depleted T cells, or PBMCs. Deeply sampled blood TCRbeta repertoires from subjects exposed to, actively infected with, or recovered from COVID-19 were included in the dataset. A freely available public database, intended as a resource for researchers studying the immune response to SARS-CoV-2, is where the repertoires were released. Samples were obtained from the ongoing ImmuneRACE study (first 160 participants) and from 950 to 1,500 subjects provided by 6 global collaborators. A de-identified subject ID, COVID-19 status, age in years and sex were almost always included in the sample metadata. Where available, HLA class I and class II types were obtained from metadata supplied by the sample provider rather than from assay-based typing. Results and caveats for the whole study, not just this receptor: Clinical and demographic metadata were provided uncurated, with the amount varying by source and participant.

The immunoSEQ Assay, a bias-controlled multiplex PCR, was used to amplify TCRbeta CDR3 regions from genomic DNA. Per the authors' processing: Nucleated cell counts per sample were estimated from amplification of reference gene primers within the assay. Sequence reads were collapsed and filtered to measure the absolute abundance of every unique TCRbeta CDR3 rearrangement. For each sample, productive Simpson clonality was calculated by taking the square root of Simpson's diversity index across productive rearrangements. In TCRdb, the immuneACCESS table is reduced to in-frame sequences with V and J assigned. These tables do not hold every clone; where another copy was compared, an unresolved V gene accounts for under half, and the others remain unexplained. The V and J calls and clone size were taken over from that table, and D and trimming were inferred from the DNA. A total of approximately 290,000 clones appear in this sample, approximately 90% of them only once. Approximately 12% of the sample is taken by the ten largest.

Each collaborating institution followed its own protocols to collect whole blood in K2EDTA tubes. Collaborator samples were shipped for TCRbeta analysis as frozen whole blood, isolated PBMCs, or DNA extracted from either sample type. This receptor was identified in a woman aged 55-70 years with acute or convalescent COVID-19. The sample taken for sequencing was peripheral blood.

The nucleotide sequence is given as TGTGCCAGCAGTATAAAAGCGGGAGGGTCGACCTACAATGAGCAGTTCTTC. Its coded protein is CASSIKAGGSTYNEQFF. The chain employs TRBV27 and TRBJ2-1; 10 central bases correspond to TRBD2. Based on the germline V gene (reference sequence), the CDR1 and CDR2 sequences are MNHEY and SMNVEV. The CDR3 holds 17 amino acids from the cysteine to the phenylalanine. Here the CDR3 DNA is all that survives: 51 bases in frame from base 1. Compared with germline, V lacks 5 bases and J lacks 2 bases; bases without a gene match: 9.